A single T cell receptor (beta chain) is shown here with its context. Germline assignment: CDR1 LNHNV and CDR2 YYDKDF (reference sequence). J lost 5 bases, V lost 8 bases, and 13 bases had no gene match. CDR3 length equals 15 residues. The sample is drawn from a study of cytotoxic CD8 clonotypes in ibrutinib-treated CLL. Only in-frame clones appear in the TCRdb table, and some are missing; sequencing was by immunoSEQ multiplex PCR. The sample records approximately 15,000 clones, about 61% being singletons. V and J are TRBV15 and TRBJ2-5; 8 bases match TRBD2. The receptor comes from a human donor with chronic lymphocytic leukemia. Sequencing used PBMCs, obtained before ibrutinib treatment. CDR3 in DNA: TGTGCCACCCTTAGCGGGACTACACGGAGGGAGACCCAGTACTTC. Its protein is CATLSGTTRRETQYF.